What follows are 16 T cell receptor beta chains derived from one specimen sequenced in a study of blood T cell repertoires in COVID-19. Profiling relied on immunoSEQ multiplex PCR, and the TCRdb table lists in-frame clones only, not all of them. The sample carries over 110,000 clones, around 81% recorded once. Input material: peripheral blood. These receptors came from a human donor in a cohort sampled during active COVID-19.

There are many counts of this clone. This sequence joins TRBV27 and TRBJ2-1; D gene ambiguous. The CDR3 is 11 amino acids. The germline gives CDR1 MNHEY, CDR2 SMNVEV (reference sequence). V was trimmed by 5 bases and J by 10 bases, leaving 9 bases between them. CDR3 in amino acids: CASSLLSEQFF. DNA for the CDR3: TGTGCCAGCAGTCTCCTAAGCGAGCAGTTCTTC.

This chain links TRBV19 with TRBJ1-2; a possible D gene is TRBD1 (6 bases). V was pared by 6 bases and J by 4 bases, with 9 bases between. CDR1 LNHDA and CDR2 SQIVND come from the germline V gene (reference sequence). This CDR3 is built from 12 residues. CDR3 sequence reads: CASRTGGYGYTF. The CDR3, as DNA: TGTGCCAGTAGGACAGGAGGCTATGGCTACACCTTC.

V and J are TRBV25-1 and TRBJ2-7; 7 bases agree with TRBD1. The CDR3 covers 18 residues. With V trimmed by 7 bases and J by 5 bases, 23 bases remained unmatched. Looked up from germline, CDR1 is MGHDK and CDR2 is SYGVNS. The DNA of the CDR3 is TGTGCCAGCACAGGGACAGAGTCTCCCCCGCGAATGTTAGACGAGCAGTACTTC. Translated: CASTGTESPPRMLDEQYF.

V and J are TRBV7-3 and TRBJ2-3, with TRBD1 matching over 7 bases. Looked up from germline, CDR1 is SGHTA and CDR2 is FQGTGA. Unmatched junction bases numbered 5, after V lost 0 bases and J lost 5 bases. The CDR3 runs 15 residues. The CDR3 here is CASSLTAGGLDTQYF. CDR3 sequence (DNA): TGTGCCAGCAGCTTAACCGCAGGGGGTTTAGATACGCAGTATTTT.

The chain is built from TRBV9 and TRBJ1-6; possibly TRBD1 for D (6 bases). The germline V and J ends were trimmed by 4 bases and 3 bases, with 14 bases remaining between them. This CDR3 is 16 amino acids long. Germline V gene sequence: CDR1 SGDLS, CDR2 YYNGEE. As DNA, the CDR3 is TGTGCCAGCAGCCCCCGGGACATGGGCTATAATTCACCCCTCCACTTT. It is translated as CASSPRDMGYNSPLHF.

V usage is TRBV6-5 and J usage is TRBJ1-2; D uncertain. The CDR3 length is 14 residues. V was cut by 6 bases and J by 4 bases, with 15 bases left in between. Germline V gives CDR1 MNHEY, CDR2 SVGAGI. The CDR3 nucleotides are TGTGCCAGCAGCTTCATCGGGTCGAGCTATGGCTACACCTTC. Its translation: CASSFIGSSYGYTF.

The rearrangement joins TRBV9 to TRBJ2-5, with D possibly matching TRBD1 (6 bases). This CDR3 is 14 amino acids long. CDR1 SGDLS and CDR2 YYNGEE come from the germline V gene. V was clipped by 0 bases and J by 3 bases, with 9 bases between them. The CDR3 loop reads CASSVGYREETQYF. CDR3 coding DNA: TGTGCCAGCAGCGTAGGATACAGGGAAGAGACCCAGTACTTC.

In this sample, this clone turned up once. The chain joins TRBV19 to TRBJ2-2; TRBD1 matches 8 bases. The CDR3 is 15 residues long. After removal of 6 bases from V and 1 base from J, the junction contained 4 bases not matched to a gene. The V gene's germline CDR1 is LNHDA and CDR2 SQIVND (reference sequence). CDR3 sequence (DNA): TGTGCCAGTAGATCGGACAGGGTGAACACCGGGGAGCTGTTTTTT. It specifies CASRSDRVNTGELFF.

V is TRBV5-1 and J is TRBJ2-1; 12 bases match TRBD1. The germline CDR1 and CDR2 sequences are SGHRS and YFSETQ. CDR3 length: 16 amino acids. Trimming removed 1 base from V and 2 bases from J; junction bases left unmatched: 1. In nucleotides, the CDR3 is TGCGCCAGCAGCTTGAGGGACAGGGGGCCCTACAATGAGCAGTTCTTC. Amino acids: CASSLRDRGPYNEQFF.

The gene calls are TRBV11-3 and TRBJ1-1, with a tentative D call TRBD1 (6 bases). The ends were cut back, 5 bases at V and 0 bases at J, with 7 bases in the middle. This CDR3 contains 13 residues. In germline, CDR1 is SGHNT, CDR2 YENEEA. CDR3 DNA: TGTGCCAGCAGCGACAGGCTGAACACTGAAGCTTTCTTT. As protein: CASSDRLNTEAFF.

This chain links TRBV24-1 with TRBJ2-2; D is undetermined. This CDR3 comprises 16 residues. Looked up from germline, CDR1 is KGHDR and CDR2 is SFDVKD. Trimming took off 3 bases at V and 6 bases at J, with 16 bases between the two ends. The CDR3, as DNA: TGTGCCACCAGTGATCCAGACACGGATAGGCCCGGGGAGCTGTTTTTT. This encodes CATSDPDTDRPGELFF.

This clone was counted a few times. The chain links TRBV4-2 to TRBJ2-1; 11 positions match TRBD2. The CDR3 extends over 16 amino acids. Germline V gives CDR1 LGHNA, CDR2 YNFKEQ. Trimming removed 0 bases from V and 3 bases from J; junction bases left unmatched: 1. CDR3 protein: CASSQETSGSYNEQFF. The CDR3 DNA reads TGTGCCAGCAGCCAAGAAACTAGCGGGAGCTACAATGAGCAGTTCTTC.

This chain uses TRBV5-8 with TRBJ2-1; 7 bases are shared with TRBD1. The CDR3 is 13 residues long. Germline CDR1 reads SGHTS; CDR2 reads YDEGEE. The trim removed 6 bases at V and 5 bases at J, leaving 5 bases unmatched. The CDR3 sequence: CASKDTGDNEQFF. In DNA form, the CDR3 reads TGTGCCAGCAAGGATACAGGGGACAATGAGCAGTTCTTC.

This clone was found once. The rearrangement uses TRBV11-1 and TRBJ1-1; no clear D gene. CDR3 length: 13 residues. The ends were cut back, 5 bases at V and 3 bases at J, with 10 bases in the middle. Germline CDR1 is SGHAT and CDR2 is FQDESV (reference sequence). As DNA, the CDR3 is TGTGCCAGCAGCCCGTATGAGGACACTGAAGCTTTCTTT. Protein product: CASSPYEDTEAFF.

CDR3 loop: CASRPLGGAGQPQHF. As DNA, the CDR3 is TGTGCCAGCAGACCCTTGGGGGGGGCGGGACAGCCCCAGCATTTT. J is TRBJ1-5 and V is TRBV6-5; D is possibly TRBD1 (6 bases). The CDR3 has 15 residues. Germline CDR1 is MNHEY and CDR2 is SVGAGI. V was clipped by 6 bases and J by 7 bases, with 19 bases between them.

This chain links TRBV6-5 with TRBJ2-3, with D possibly being TRBD2 (5 bases). Trimming removed 7 bases from V and 3 bases from J, with 11 bases in between. CDR3 length: 13 amino acids. CDR1 and CDR2 from the germline V gene are MNHEY and SVGAGI. CDR3 sequence (DNA): TGTGCCAGCATGGCAGGAGGAACAGATACGCAGTATTTT. Amino acid sequence: CASMAGGTDTQYF.